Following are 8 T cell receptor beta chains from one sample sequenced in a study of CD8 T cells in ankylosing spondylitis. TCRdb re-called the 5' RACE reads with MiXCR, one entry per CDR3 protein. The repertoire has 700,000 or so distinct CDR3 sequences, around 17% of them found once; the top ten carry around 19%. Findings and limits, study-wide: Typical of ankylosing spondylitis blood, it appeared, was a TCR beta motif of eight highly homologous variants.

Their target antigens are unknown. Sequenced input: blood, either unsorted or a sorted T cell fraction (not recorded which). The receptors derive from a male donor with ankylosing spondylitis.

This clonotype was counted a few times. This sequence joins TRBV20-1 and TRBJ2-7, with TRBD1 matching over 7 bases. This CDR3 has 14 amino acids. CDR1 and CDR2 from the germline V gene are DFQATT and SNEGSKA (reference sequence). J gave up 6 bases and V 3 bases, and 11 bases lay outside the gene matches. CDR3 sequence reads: CSASQPGTAGEQYF. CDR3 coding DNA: TGCAGTGCTAGCCAGCCCGGGACAGCTGGCGAGCAGTACTTC.

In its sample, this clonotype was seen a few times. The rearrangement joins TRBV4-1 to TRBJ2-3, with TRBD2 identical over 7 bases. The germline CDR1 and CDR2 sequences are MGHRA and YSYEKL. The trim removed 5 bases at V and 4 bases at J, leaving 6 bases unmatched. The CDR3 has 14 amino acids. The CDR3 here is CASSFGLVADTQYF. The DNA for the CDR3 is TGCGCCAGCAGCTTCGGACTAGTGGCAGATACGCAGTATTTT.

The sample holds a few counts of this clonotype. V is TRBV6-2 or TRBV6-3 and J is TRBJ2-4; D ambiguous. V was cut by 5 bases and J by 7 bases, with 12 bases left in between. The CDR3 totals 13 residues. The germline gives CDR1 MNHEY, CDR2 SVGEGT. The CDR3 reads CASSNLRMNIQYF. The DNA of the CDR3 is TGTGCCAGCAGTAACCTCCGTATGAACATTCAGTACTTC.

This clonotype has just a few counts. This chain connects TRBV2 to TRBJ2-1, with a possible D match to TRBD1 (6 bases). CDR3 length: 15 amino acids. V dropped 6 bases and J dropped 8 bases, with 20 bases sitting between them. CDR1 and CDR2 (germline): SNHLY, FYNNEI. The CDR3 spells CASRGPGDDGHEQFF. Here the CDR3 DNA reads TGTGCCAGCAGAGGGCCAGGGGATGACGGCCATGAGCAGTTCTTC.

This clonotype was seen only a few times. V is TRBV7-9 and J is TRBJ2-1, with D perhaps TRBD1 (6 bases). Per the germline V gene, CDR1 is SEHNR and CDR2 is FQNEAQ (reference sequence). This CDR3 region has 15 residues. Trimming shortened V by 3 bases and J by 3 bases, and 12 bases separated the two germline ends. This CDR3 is CASSFGTSFYNEQFF. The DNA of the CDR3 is TGTGCCAGCAGCTTCGGGACATCTTTCTACAATGAGCAGTTCTTC.

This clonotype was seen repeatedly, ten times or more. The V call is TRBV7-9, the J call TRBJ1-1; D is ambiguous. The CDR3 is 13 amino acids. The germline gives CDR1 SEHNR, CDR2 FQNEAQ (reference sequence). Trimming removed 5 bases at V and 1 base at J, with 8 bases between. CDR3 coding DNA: TGTGCCAGCAGCAGCAGAACGAACACTGAAGCTTTCTTT. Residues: CASSSRTNTEAFF.

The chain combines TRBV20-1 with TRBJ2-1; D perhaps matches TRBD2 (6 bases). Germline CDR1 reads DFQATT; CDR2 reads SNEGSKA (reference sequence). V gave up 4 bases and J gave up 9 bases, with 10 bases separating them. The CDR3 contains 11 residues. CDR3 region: CSATGLTEQFF. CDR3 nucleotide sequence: TGCAGTGCTACGGGACTCACTGAGCAGTTCTTC.

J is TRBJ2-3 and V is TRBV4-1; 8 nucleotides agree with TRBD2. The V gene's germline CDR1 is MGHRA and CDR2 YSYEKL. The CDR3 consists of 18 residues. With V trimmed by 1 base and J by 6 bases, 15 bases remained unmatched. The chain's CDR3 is CASSQAPPAGGPGDTQYF. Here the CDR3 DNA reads TGCGCCAGCAGCCAAGCCCCCCCGGCGGGAGGACCGGGGGATACGCAGTATTTT.